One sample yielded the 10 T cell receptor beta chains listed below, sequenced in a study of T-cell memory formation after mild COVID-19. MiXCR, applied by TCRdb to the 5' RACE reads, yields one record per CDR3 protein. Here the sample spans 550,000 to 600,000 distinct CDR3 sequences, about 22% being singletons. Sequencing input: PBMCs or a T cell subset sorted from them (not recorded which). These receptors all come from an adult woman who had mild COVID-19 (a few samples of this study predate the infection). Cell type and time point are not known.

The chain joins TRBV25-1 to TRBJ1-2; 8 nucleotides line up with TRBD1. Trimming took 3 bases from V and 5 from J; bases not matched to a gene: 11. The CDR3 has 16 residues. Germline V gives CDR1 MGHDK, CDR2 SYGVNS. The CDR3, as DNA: TGTGCCAGCAGTGACCCCAAGCGCACAGGGGGATATGGCTACACCTTC. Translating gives CASSDPKRTGGYGYTF.

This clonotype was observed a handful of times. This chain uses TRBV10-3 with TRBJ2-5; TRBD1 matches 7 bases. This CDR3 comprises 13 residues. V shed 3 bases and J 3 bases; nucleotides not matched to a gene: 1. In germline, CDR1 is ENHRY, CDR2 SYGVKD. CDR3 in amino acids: CAISDTGEETQYF. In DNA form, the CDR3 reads TGTGCCATCAGTGACACAGGGGAAGAGACCCAGTACTTC.

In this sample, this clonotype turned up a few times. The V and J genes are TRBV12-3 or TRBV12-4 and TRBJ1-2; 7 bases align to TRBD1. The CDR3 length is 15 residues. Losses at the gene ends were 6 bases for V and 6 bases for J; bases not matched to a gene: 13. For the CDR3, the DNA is TGTGCCAGCAGCCCAGCTCCAAGACAGGGCGATGGCTACACCTTC. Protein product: CASSPAPRQGDGYTF.

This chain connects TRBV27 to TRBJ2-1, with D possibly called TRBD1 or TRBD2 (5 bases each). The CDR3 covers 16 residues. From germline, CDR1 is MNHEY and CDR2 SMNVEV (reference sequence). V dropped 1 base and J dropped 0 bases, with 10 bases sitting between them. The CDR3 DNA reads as TGTGCCAGCAGTTTATGGGGCCGGGGCTCCTACAATGAGCAGTTCTTC. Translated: CASSLWGRGSYNEQFF.

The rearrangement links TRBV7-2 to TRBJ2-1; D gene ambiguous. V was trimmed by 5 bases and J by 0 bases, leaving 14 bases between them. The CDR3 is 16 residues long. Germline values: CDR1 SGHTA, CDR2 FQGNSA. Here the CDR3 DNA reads TGTGCCAGCAGCCCCGACTTACAGAGCTCCTACAATGAGCAGTTCTTC. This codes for CASSPDLQSSYNEQFF.

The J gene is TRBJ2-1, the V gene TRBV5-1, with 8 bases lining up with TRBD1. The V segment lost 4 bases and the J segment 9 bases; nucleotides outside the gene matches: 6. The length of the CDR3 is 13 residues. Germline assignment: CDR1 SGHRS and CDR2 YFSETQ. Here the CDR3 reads CASSHTGGGEQFF. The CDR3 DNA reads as TGCGCCAGCAGCCATACAGGGGGAGGTGAGCAGTTCTTC.

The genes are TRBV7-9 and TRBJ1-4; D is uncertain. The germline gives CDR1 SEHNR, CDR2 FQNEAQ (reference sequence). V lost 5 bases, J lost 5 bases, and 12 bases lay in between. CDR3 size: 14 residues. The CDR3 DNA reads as TGTGCCAGCAGCCAACCCCTGGGGAATGAAAAACTGTTTTTT. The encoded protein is CASSQPLGNEKLFF.

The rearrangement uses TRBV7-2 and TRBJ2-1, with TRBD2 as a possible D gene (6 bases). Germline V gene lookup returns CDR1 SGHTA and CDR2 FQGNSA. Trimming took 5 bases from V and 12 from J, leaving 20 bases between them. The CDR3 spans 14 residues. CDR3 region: CASSPGANSGRQFF. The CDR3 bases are TGTGCCAGCAGCCCCGGGGCCAATAGCGGAAGGCAGTTCTTC.

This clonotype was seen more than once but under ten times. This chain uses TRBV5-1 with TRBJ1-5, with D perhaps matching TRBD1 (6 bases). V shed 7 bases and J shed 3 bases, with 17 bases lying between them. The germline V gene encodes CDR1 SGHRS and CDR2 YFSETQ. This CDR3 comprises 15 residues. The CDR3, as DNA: TGCGCCAGCCGACAGGAAATCGGGCCCAATCAGCCCCAGCATTTT. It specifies CASRQEIGPNQPQHF.

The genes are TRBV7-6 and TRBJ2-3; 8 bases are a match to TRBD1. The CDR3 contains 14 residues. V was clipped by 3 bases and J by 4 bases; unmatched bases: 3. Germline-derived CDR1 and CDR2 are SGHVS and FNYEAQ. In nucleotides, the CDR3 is TGTGCCAGCAGCTTGACAGGGGTCCCAGATACGCAGTATTTT. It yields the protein CASSLTGVPDTQYF.